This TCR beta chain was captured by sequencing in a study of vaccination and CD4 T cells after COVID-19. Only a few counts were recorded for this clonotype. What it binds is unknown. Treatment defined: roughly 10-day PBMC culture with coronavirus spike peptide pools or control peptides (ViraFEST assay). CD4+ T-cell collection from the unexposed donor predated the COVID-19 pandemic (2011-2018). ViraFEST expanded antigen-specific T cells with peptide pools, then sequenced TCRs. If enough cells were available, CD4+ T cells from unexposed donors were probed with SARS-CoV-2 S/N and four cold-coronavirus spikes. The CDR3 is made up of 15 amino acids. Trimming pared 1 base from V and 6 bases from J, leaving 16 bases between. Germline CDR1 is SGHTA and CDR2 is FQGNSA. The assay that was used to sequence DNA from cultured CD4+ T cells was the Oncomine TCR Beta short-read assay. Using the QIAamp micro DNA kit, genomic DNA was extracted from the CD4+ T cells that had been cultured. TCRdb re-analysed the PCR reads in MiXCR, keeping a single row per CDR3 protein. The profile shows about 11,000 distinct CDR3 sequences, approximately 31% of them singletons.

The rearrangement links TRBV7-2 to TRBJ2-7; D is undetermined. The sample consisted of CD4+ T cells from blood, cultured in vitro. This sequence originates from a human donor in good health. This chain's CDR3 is CASSLGHRIRAEQYF. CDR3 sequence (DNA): TGTGCCAGCAGCTTAGGGCACCGAATAAGGGCCGAGCAGTACTTC.